Listed here are 24 T cell receptor beta chains from one sample, sequenced in a study of cytomegalovirus exposure and HLA in healthy donors. A multiplex PCR was run with 60 Vbeta primers and 13 Jbeta primers. The repertoire was sequenced with immunoSEQ multiplex PCR; TCRdb's copy has only in-frame clones and lacks some. Here the sample spans over 200,000 clones, 55% to 75% being singletons. The sequencing sample was made of PBMCs. The receptors derive from a man aged 35-49 years in good health and CMV-seropositive.

This CDR3 is CASSQDVAGTGGLYEQYF. The CDR3 DNA follows: TGTGCCAGCAGCCAAGACGTCGCCGGGACCGGGGGACTCTACGAGCAGTACTTC. V gene TRBV14 combines with J gene TRBJ2-5, with D tentatively TRBD2 (6 bases). The last part of the DNA fits TRBJ2-7 better; the J call may be wrong. The length of the CDR3 is 18 residues. Germline V CDR1 and CDR2: SGHDN, FVKESK.

The table lists this clone with a few counts. The chain carries TRBV28 and TRBJ1-4; D is undetermined. Germline V CDR1 and CDR2: MDHEN, SYDVKM. The ends were cut back, 2 bases at V and 4 bases at J, with 5 bases in the middle. This CDR3 region has 13 residues. DNA for the CDR3: TGTGCCAGCAGTTTAGGCGGTAATGAAAAACTGTTTTTT. It specifies CASSLGGNEKLFF. The variable domain in full, completed from reference TRBV28 and TRBJ1-4, reads DVKVTQSSRYLVKRTGEKVFLECVQDMDHENMFWYRQDPGLGLRLIYFSYDVKMKEKGDIPEGYSVSREKKERFSLILESASTNQTSMYLCASSLGGNEKLFFGSGTQLSVL.

This clone was seen a few times. The V call is TRBV10-2, the J call TRBJ1-5; TRBD1 matches 12 bases. CDR1 WSHSY and CDR2 SAAADI come from the germline V gene. Trimming at V came to 5 bases and at J to 6 bases, leaving 5 bases not matched to a gene. The CDR3 runs 15 residues. CDR3 in amino acids: CASSSGTGGGQPQHF. In DNA, the CDR3 is TGCGCCAGCAGTTCCGGGACAGGGGGCGGTCAGCCCCAGCATTTT.

This clone was detected a few times. This CDR3 reads CASSLTSGVQETQYF. The CDR3 DNA reads TGTGCCAGCAGCTTAACTAGCGGGGTACAAGAGACCCAGTACTTC. The V gene is TRBV7-9, the J gene TRBJ2-5; 10 bases are a match to TRBD2. The CDR3 length is 15 residues. The ends lost 2 bases at V and 2 bases at J; junction bases unmatched: 2. In germline, CDR1 is SEHNR, CDR2 FQNEAQ (reference sequence).

The chain recombines TRBV7-6 with TRBJ2-5; 12 nucleotides line up with TRBD2. Germline CDR1 SGHVS, CDR2 FNYEAQ. This CDR3 has 15 residues. Trimming cost V 1 base and J 5 bases; bases outside gene matches: 2. CDR3 DNA sequence: TGTGCCAGCAGCTTAGTGGGGACTAGCGGGGAGACCCAGTACTTC. As protein: CASSLVGTSGETQYF.

J is TRBJ2-7 and V is TRBV9; D remains unclear. The CDR3 sequence is 15 residues long. Germline CDR1 is SGDLS and CDR2 is YYNGEE. V lost 0 bases, J lost 0 bases, and 10 bases lay in between. The CDR3 here is CASSVDHGSSYEQYF. CDR3 in DNA: TGTGCCAGCAGCGTAGATCACGGGTCCTCCTACGAGCAGTACTTC.

The V gene is TRBV7-9, the J gene TRBJ2-7, with unresolved D. The CDR3 is 14 amino acids. Trimming pared 5 bases from V and 6 bases from J, leaving 17 bases between. The germline CDR1 and CDR2 sequences are SEHNR and FQNEAQ (reference sequence). The CDR3 protein is CASSPPTTSGEQYF. The CDR3, as DNA: TGTGCCAGCAGCCCACCAACTACCTCGGGCGAGCAGTACTTC.

This clone was detected only a few times. This chain links TRBV5-6 with TRBJ2-7, with a weak D call TRBD1 (6 bases). The CDR3 is 14 amino acids. CDR1 is SGHDT and CDR2 is YYEEEE in the germline V gene. Trimming left V 2 bases short and J 0 bases short, with 9 bases between. CDR3 region: CASSLGQFSYEQYF. The DNA of the CDR3 is TGTGCCAGCAGCTTAGGACAGTTCTCCTACGAGCAGTACTTC.

The chain employs TRBV5-4 and TRBJ2-3; D gene unclear. The length of the CDR3 is 20 residues. Trimming removed 3 bases from V and 0 bases from J, with 26 bases in between. Germline-derived CDR1 and CDR2 are SGHNT and YYREEE (reference sequence). CDR3 amino acids: CASSSREVALPGASTDTQYF. Here the CDR3 DNA reads TGTGCCAGCAGCTCCCGTGAGGTCGCATTACCTGGAGCTAGCACAGATACGCAGTATTTT.

The V call is TRBV19, the J call TRBJ2-2; TRBD2 matches 9 bases. The germline V gene has CDR1 LNHDA and CDR2 SQIVND (reference sequence). Germline trimming cut 0 bases from V and 10 bases from J; bases unmatched to any gene: 6. The CDR3 consists of 15 residues. CDR3 sequence: CASSIEAGGPVELFF. The CDR3 DNA is TGTGCCAGTAGTATAGAGGCGGGGGGGCCTGTGGAGCTGTTTTTT.

This clone was counted between two and nine times. V gene TRBV19 combines with J gene TRBJ2-1, with TRBD2 matching over 10 bases. The CDR3 is made up of 15 amino acids. From germline, CDR1 is LNHDA and CDR2 SQIVND (reference sequence). The junction had 7 bases not matched to a gene; V was cut back by 6 bases and J by 5 bases. This chain's CDR3 is CASSPTSGDNNEQFF. The CDR3 region has the DNA TGTGCCAGTAGCCCTACTAGCGGGGACAACAATGAGCAGTTCTTC. Full variable domain (missing parts from reference TRBV19 and TRBJ2-1): DGGITQSPKYLFRKEGQNVTLSCEQNLNHDAMYWYRQDPGQGLRLIYYSQIVNDFQKGDIAEGYSVSREKKESFPLTVTSAQKNPTAFYLCASSPTSGDNNEQFFGPGTRLTVL.

This clone was counted only a few times. The chain is built from TRBV27 and TRBJ1-5, with D possibly being TRBD1 (5 bases). Trimming took 4 bases from V and 2 from J, leaving 9 bases between them. The germline V gene has CDR1 MNHEY and CDR2 SMNVEV (reference sequence). This CDR3 comprises 14 residues. The CDR3 DNA is TGTGCCAGCAGTTCCGAGACAGGCAATCAGCCCCAGCATTTT. Protein: CASSSETGNQPQHF.

V usage is TRBV2 and J usage is TRBJ1-1; 9 bases map to TRBD1. The CDR3 is made up of 13 amino acids. Germline V CDR1 and CDR2: SNHLY, FYNNEI. Trimming at V came to 10 bases and at J to 6 bases, leaving 9 bases not matched to a gene. The CDR3 spells CAKVQGAVAEAFF. The CDR3 coding sequence is TGTGCCAAAGTACAGGGGGCGGTGGCTGAAGCTTTCTTT.

CDR3 sequence reads: CASSGLAGTSYNEQFF. In DNA form, the CDR3 reads TGTGCCAGCAGCGGACTAGCGGGGACGTCCTACAATGAGCAGTTCTTC. The J gene is TRBJ2-1, the V gene TRBV7-9; 12 nucleotides align to TRBD2. Germline assignment: CDR1 SEHNR and CDR2 FQNEAQ (reference sequence). The CDR3 totals 16 residues. Germline trimming cut 5 bases from V and 1 base from J; bases unmatched to any gene: 3.

This clone has a single count. The chain couples TRBV9 to TRBJ1-5, with 9 bases matching TRBD1. With V trimmed by 3 bases and J by 0 bases, 1 base remained unmatched. The CDR3 extends over 15 amino acids. Per the germline V gene, CDR1 is SGDLS and CDR2 is YYNGEE. CDR3 residues: CASSGGQGSNQPQHF. The CDR3 nucleotides read TGTGCCAGCAGCGGGGGACAGGGTAGCAATCAGCCCCAGCATTTT.

The chain combines TRBV28 with TRBJ2-7; the D is unclear. With 5 bases removed from V and 3 bases from J, the gap between germline ends came to 5 bases. CDR1 is MDHEN and CDR2 is SYDVKM in the germline V gene. The CDR3 loop spans 11 amino acids. The CDR3 region is CASSLNYEQYF. CDR3 coding DNA: TGTGCCAGCAGTCTTAACTACGAGCAGTACTTC. Looking up the rest from reference TRBV28 and TRBJ2-7 gives the full variable domain: DVKVTQSSRYLVKRTGEKVFLECVQDMDHENMFWYRQDPGLGLRLIYFSYDVKMKEKGDIPEGYSVSREKKERFSLILESASTNQTSMYLCASSLNYEQYFGPGTRLTVT.

This chain connects TRBV6-1 to TRBJ1-4, with D uncertain. V was pared by 6 bases and J by 0 bases, with 11 bases between. This CDR3 has 15 amino acids. Germline V gene lookup returns CDR1 MNHNS and CDR2 SASEGT. CDR3 region: CASRETWTTNEKLFF. CDR3 bases: TGTGCCAGCAGGGAGACCTGGACAACTAATGAAAAACTGTTTTTT.

The rearrangement uses TRBV6-5 and TRBJ2-1, with D perhaps TRBD2 (7 bases). Trimming shortened V by 8 bases and J by 9 bases, and 20 bases separated the two germline ends. From germline, CDR1 is MNHEY and CDR2 SVGAGI. The CDR3 contains 14 residues. The CDR3 sequence is CASRDPAGALEQFF. CDR3 sequence (DNA): TGTGCCAGCCGTGACCCCGCGGGGGCGCTTGAGCAGTTCTTC.

The chain joins TRBV6-6 to TRBJ1-1, with 7 positions matching TRBD1. The trim removed 4 bases at V and 1 base at J, leaving 6 bases unmatched. CDR1 and CDR2 (germline): MNHNY, SVGAGI (reference sequence). The CDR3 spans 15 residues. Written as DNA, the CDR3 is TGTGCCAGCAGTTTCGCGACAGGGAGGAACACTGAAGCTTTCTTT. Translated, it gives CASSFATGRNTEAFF.

This clone was seen just once. V and J are TRBV19 and TRBJ2-3; D gene unclear. The CDR3 contains 14 residues. Trimming removed 8 bases at V and 4 bases at J, with 16 bases between. The germline CDR1 and CDR2 sequences are LNHDA and SQIVND (reference sequence). The DNA for the CDR3 is TGTGCCAGTTCCGTGGGCCCGGCCGCAGATACGCAGTATTTT. Residues: CASSVGPAADTQYF.

This clone appeared a few times. Other DNA variants within this sample encode the same CDR3. The chain links TRBV7-2 to TRBJ2-7; 9 bases are a match to TRBD1. V lost 5 bases, J lost 4 bases, and 6 bases stayed unmatched. The CDR3 has 14 amino acids. CDR1 and CDR2 from the germline V gene are SGHTA and FQGNSA. Written as DNA, the CDR3 is TGTGCCAGCAGCCCGGGACAGGGAGGTTACGAGCAGTACTTC. It codes for CASSPGQGGYEQYF.

In DNA form, the CDR3 reads TGTGCCAGCAGTGAAGAAGGACATTTGAACACTGAAGCTTTCTTT. It specifies CASSEEGHLNTEAFF. J is TRBJ1-1 and V is TRBV2, with D perhaps matching TRBD1 (5 bases). From germline, CDR1 is SNHLY and CDR2 FYNNEI. Between the trimmed V and J ends, which lost 1 base and 0 bases, there was a span of 9 bases. This CDR3 has 15 amino acids.

The V and J genes are TRBV5-4 and TRBJ2-7, with TRBD2 matching 9 bases. Per the germline V gene, CDR1 is SGHNT and CDR2 is YYREEE (reference sequence). Trimming at V came to 2 bases and at J to 1 base, leaving 4 bases not matched to a gene. The CDR3 covers 15 residues. CDR3 DNA: TGTGCCAGCAGCTTTAGCGGGGGCCATTCCTACGAGCAGTACTTC. It yields the protein CASSFSGGHSYEQYF.

The V and J genes are TRBV6-5 and TRBJ1-4; 7 nucleotides agree with TRBD1. Germline V gives CDR1 MNHEY, CDR2 SVGAGI. J gave up 8 bases and V 5 bases, and 5 bases lay outside the gene matches. This CDR3 comprises 13 residues. The CDR3 DNA follows: TGTGCCAGCAGTAAACAGGGGAGGGAAAAACTGTTTTTT. Amino acids: CASSKQGREKLFF.